This T cell receptor (beta chain) was identified in a study of blood T cell repertoires in COVID-19. As for the study in general: Nucleic acid was either cDNA or gDNA, and it came from T cells, B-cell-depleted T cells, or PBMCs.

In the study's own analysis: Amplification from reference gene primers served as the basis for estimated nucleated cell counts. Assay used: immunoSEQ multiplex PCR; TCRdb lists only in-frame clones, some missing. The DNA was the basis for D and trimming; V, J and clone size are from that table. This table holds 180,000 or so clones, more than 85% found once. Only a few counts were recorded for this clone. CDR1 and CDR2 (germline): SGHNT, YYREEE (reference sequence). The CDR3 runs to 14 residues. V lost 4 bases and J lost 3, with 13 bases in between. This rearrangement joins TRBV5-4 to TRBJ1-2, with a weak D call TRBD1 (5 bases). This receptor was taken from a woman aged 80 or over in a cohort sampled during active or convalescent COVID-19. Source material: peripheral blood. This chain's CDR3 is CASSPGRGDYGYTF. The CDR3, as DNA: TGTGCCAGCAGCCCCGGGCGGGGGGACTATGGCTACACCTTC.